Given below is one T cell receptor (beta chain) in context. Its antigen remains unknown. TCR beta libraries were prepared from cDNA with unique molecular identifiers. TCRdb independently ran MiXCR on the PCR reads; one entry per CDR3 protein. The table has some 800,000 distinct CDR3 sequences, 46% seen once. This specimen belongs to a study of post-analysis software for immune sequencing data. The CDR3 is 15 residues long. The study's findings and limits: Controls had significantly higher normalized Chao1 diversity than multiple sclerosis patients. Patients carried roughly 5 TRBV segments more frequently than controls did, and TRBV5-6, TRBV5-1 and TRBV20-1 were among them.

The rearrangement links TRBV12-3 or TRBV12-4 to TRBJ2-4; 16 bases match TRBD2. The end of the DNA aligns better with TRBJ2-7, so the J call may be wrong. The sample consisted of blood. The receptor was isolated from a girl aged 5 to 17 with multiple sclerosis. The CDR3 DNA reads TGTGCCAGCAGTTGGGGACTAGCGGGAGGGAACGAGCAGTACTTC. This gives the protein CASSWGLAGGNEQYF.